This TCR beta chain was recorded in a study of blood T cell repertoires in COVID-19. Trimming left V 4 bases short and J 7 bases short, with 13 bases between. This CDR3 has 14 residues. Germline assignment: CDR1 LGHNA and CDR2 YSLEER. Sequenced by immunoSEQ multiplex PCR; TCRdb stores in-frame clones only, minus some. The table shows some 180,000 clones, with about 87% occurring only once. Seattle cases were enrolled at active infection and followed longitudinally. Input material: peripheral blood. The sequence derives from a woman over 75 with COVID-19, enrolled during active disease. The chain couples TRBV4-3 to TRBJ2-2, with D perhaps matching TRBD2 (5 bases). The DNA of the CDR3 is TGCGCCAGCAGCCCCCTAGCAGTAGGCGGGGAGCTGTTTTTT. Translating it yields CASSPLAVGGELFF.